This TCR beta chain was observed in a study of blood T cell repertoires in COVID-19. On the study more broadly: Researchers got acute and convalescent COVID-19 samples from the United States, Italy and Spain. T cells, B-cell-depleted T cells, or PBMCs supplied cDNA or gDNA.

Authors' analysis steps: Amplification from reference gene primers served as the basis for estimated nucleated cell counts. TCRdb keeps only in-frame clones here, not all; method: immunoSEQ multiplex PCR. For V, J and clone size, that table is used; D and trimming come from the DNA. Of approximately 200,000 clones in the sample, about 85% were seen once. The germline V gene has CDR1 SGHRS and CDR2 YFSETQ. V was pared by 4 bases and J by 2 bases, with 10 bases of the junction left unmatched. This CDR3 comprises 17 residues. V gene TRBV5-1 combines with J gene TRBJ1-3, with TRBD1 matching 9 bases. The origin of this receptor is a man aged 40-49 years with acute or convalescent COVID-19. Sequencing input: peripheral blood. The DNA for the CDR3 is TGCGCCAGCAGCCCTGGACAGGGGAAGGGGACTGGAAACACCATATATTTT. It translates to CASSPGQGKGTGNTIYF.